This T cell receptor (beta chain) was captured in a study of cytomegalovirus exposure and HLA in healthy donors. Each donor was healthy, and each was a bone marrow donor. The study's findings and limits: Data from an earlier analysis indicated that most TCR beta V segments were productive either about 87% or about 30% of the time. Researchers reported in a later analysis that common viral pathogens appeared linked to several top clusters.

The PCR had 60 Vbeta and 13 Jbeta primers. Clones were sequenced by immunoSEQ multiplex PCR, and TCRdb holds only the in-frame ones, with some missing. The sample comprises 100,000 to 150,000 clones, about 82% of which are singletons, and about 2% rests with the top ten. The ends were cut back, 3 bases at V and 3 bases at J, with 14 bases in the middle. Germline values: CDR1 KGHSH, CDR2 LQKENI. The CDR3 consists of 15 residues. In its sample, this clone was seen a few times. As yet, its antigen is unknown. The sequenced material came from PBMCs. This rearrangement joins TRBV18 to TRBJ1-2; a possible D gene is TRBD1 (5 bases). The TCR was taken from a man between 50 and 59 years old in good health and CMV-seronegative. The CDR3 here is CASSPPGRADYGYTF. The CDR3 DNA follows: TGTGCCAGCTCACCGCCGGGCAGGGCTGACTATGGCTACACCTTC.